The 17 T cell receptor beta chains below come from one sample, sequenced in a study of shared clonotypes between healthy human individuals. The repertoire was sequenced with immunoSEQ multiplex PCR; TCRdb's copy has only in-frame clones and lacks some. This sample has some 500,000 clones; approximately 95% occur once, and the top ten carry 0.05% to 0.07%. Sequencing was carried out using naive CD4+ T cells sorted from blood. As to subset: CD45RA+ positively selected. These receptors came from a woman in her thirties in good health.

Only one count was recorded for this clone. V is TRBV2 and J is TRBJ1-2, with 11 positions matching TRBD1. The junction had 13 bases not matched to a gene; V was cut back by 8 bases and J by 8 bases. The CDR3 covers 15 residues. The V gene's germline CDR1 is SNHLY and CDR2 FYNNEI. The CDR3 spells CASARDRGSEGGYTF. CDR3 DNA: TGTGCCAGCGCTCGGGACAGGGGGTCAGAGGGCGGCTACACCTTC. Drawing the rest from reference TRBV2 and TRBJ1-2, the complete variable domain is EPEVTQTPSHQVTQMGQEVILRCVPISNHLYFYWYRQILGQKVEFLVSFYNNEISEKSEIFDDQFSVERPDGSNFTLKIRSTKLEDSAMYFCASARDRGSEGGYTFGSGTRLTVV.

The chain recombines TRBV2 with TRBJ2-5, with D unclear. V shed 3 bases and J shed 7 bases, with 12 bases lying between them. Germline CDR1 reads SNHLY; CDR2 reads FYNNEI. This CDR3 contains 13 residues. The CDR3 nucleotides read TGTGCCAGCAGTGAGTCTGGCGACGTGACCCAGTACTTC. This translates into CASSESGDVTQYF.

This clone was seen a single time. A junction boundary mismatches the germline segment, possibly from a read error. The rearrangement joins TRBV30 to TRBJ2-6; 7 nucleotides line up with TRBD1. The germline V gene encodes CDR1 GTSNPN and CDR2 SVGIG (reference sequence). CDR3 length: 19 amino acids. The CDR3 region is CAWSVPRDSRLSRANVLTF. CDR3 bases: TGTGCCTGGAGTGTACCCCGGGACAGTCGCCTCTCTCGGGCCAACGTCCTGACTTTC.

The gene calls are TRBV20-1 and TRBJ2-7; D remains unclear. Germline V gene lookup returns CDR1 DFQATT and CDR2 SNEGSKA (reference sequence). This CDR3 has 9 amino acids. In DNA, the CDR3 is TGCAGAGACTTATACGAGCAGTACTTC. Protein product: CRDLYEQYF.

V is TRBV5-4 and J is TRBJ2-2; 10 bases fit TRBD2. The CDR3 is 17 residues long. The V gene's germline CDR1 is SGHNT and CDR2 YYREEE (reference sequence). Trimming cost V 1 base and J 6 bases; bases outside gene matches: 9. CDR3 sequence reads: CASSLLSLAGESGELFF. The CDR3 bases are TGTGCCAGCAGCTTGTTGTCGCTAGCGGGAGAGTCCGGGGAGCTGTTTTTT.

The chain is built from TRBV5-1 and TRBJ2-6; D could derive from TRBD1 or TRBD2 (5 bases each). The V gene's germline CDR1 is SGHRS and CDR2 YFSETQ. The CDR3 consists of 17 residues. Trimming took off 0 bases at V and 0 bases at J, with 10 bases between the two ends. The CDR3, as DNA: TGCGCCAGCAGCTTGGAGGGGACGAACTCTGGGGCCAACGTCCTGACTTTC. This sequence encodes CASSLEGTNSGANVLTF.

This chain joins TRBV29-1 and TRBJ2-3; 7 bases line up with TRBD1. The V gene end was trimmed by 3 bases and the J gene end by 4 bases; junction bases not matched to a gene: 7. In germline, CDR1 is SQVTM, CDR2 ANQGSEA. The CDR3 sequence is 14 residues long. CDR3 in DNA: TGCAGCGTTGAGTTGACAGGGCCTCCAGATACGCAGTATTTT. This codes for CSVELTGPPDTQYF.

The chain recombines TRBV6-5 with TRBJ2-7, with TRBD2 identical over 11 bases. With V trimmed by 4 bases and J by 0 bases, 2 bases remained unmatched. CDR3 length: 15 amino acids. Germline lookup yields CDR1 MNHEY and CDR2 SVGAGI. The CDR3 DNA sequence: TGTGCCAGCAGTTCACTAGCGGGAGCCTCCTACGAGCAGTACTTC. Translation: CASSSLAGASYEQYF.

The chain links TRBV25-1 to TRBJ1-6; D is ambiguous. CDR1 and CDR2 from the germline V gene are MGHDK and SYGVNS. V was clipped by 8 bases and J by 7 bases, with 18 bases between them. This CDR3 has 15 residues. The DNA for the CDR3 is TGTGCCAGCGAGTTTAGGGAGGGATGGAATTCACCCCTCCACTTT. It codes for CASEFREGWNSPLHF. The variable domain in full, with the rest retrieved from reference TRBV25-1 and TRBJ1-6, is EADIYQTPRYLVIGTGKKITLECSQTMGHDKMYWYQQDPGMELHLIHYSYGVNSTEKGDLSSESTVSRIRTEHFPLTLESARPSHTSQYLCASEFREGWNSPLHFGNGTRLTVT.

The table lists this clone with a count of one. The chain has TRBV28 and TRBJ1-5, with D unresolved. V lost 3 bases, J lost 5 bases, and 11 bases lay in between. Germline CDR1 is MDHEN and CDR2 is SYDVKM. This CDR3 has 14 amino acids. The CDR3 reads CASSLARPYQPQHF. The CDR3 nucleotides are TGTGCCAGCAGTTTGGCTCGGCCTTATCAGCCCCAGCATTTT.

J is TRBJ2-7 and V is TRBV5-6; TRBD1 agrees at 7 bases. Germline trimming cut 4 bases from V and 2 bases from J; bases unmatched to any gene: 9. This CDR3 is built from 15 residues. Germline CDR1 is SGHDT and CDR2 is YYEEEE. The CDR3 is CASSTTGTDPYEQYF. In DNA, the CDR3 is TGTGCCAGCAGCACAACCGGGACAGACCCCTACGAGCAGTACTTC.

The V and J genes are TRBV2 and TRBJ1-1; D is unclear. This CDR3 has 15 residues. V gave up 7 bases and J gave up 0 bases, with 15 bases separating them. Germline CDR1 is SNHLY and CDR2 is FYNNEI. CDR3 DNA sequence: TGTGCCAGCAAAAGCGAAGGACGGGTGAACACTGAAGCTTTCTTT. Encoded protein: CASKSEGRVNTEAFF. The whole variable domain, filled in from reference TRBV2 and TRBJ1-1, reads EPEVTQTPSHQVTQMGQEVILRCVPISNHLYFYWYRQILGQKVEFLVSFYNNEISEKSEIFDDQFSVERPDGSNFTLKIRSTKLEDSAMYFCASKSEGRVNTEAFFGQGTRLTVV.

About this clone: In the same sample, other DNA sequences code for this CDR3. This chain joins TRBV19 and TRBJ2-1, with D perhaps matching TRBD2 (5 bases). Germline values: CDR1 LNHDA, CDR2 SQIVND (reference sequence). The CDR3 spans 12 residues. The germline V and J ends were trimmed by 4 bases and 7 bases, with 8 bases remaining between them. CDR3 DNA sequence: TGTGCCAGTAGTACGAGCGGAAATGAGCAGTTCTTC. Protein: CASSTSGNEQFF.

The rearrangement joins TRBV27 to TRBJ2-5, with no clear D. CDR1 and CDR2 from the germline V gene are MNHEY and SMNVEV (reference sequence). The ends were cut back, 5 bases at V and 6 bases at J, with 7 bases in the middle. This CDR3 is 11 amino acids long. The CDR3 spells CASSPRKTQYF. CDR3 nucleotides: TGTGCCAGCAGTCCCCGTAAGACCCAGTACTTC.

This clone showed up just once. The chain combines TRBV9 with TRBJ2-1; D is perhaps TRBD1 or TRBD2 (5 bases each). Germline CDR1 SGDLS, CDR2 YYNGEE. CDR3 length: 15 residues. Trimming pared 0 bases from V and 3 bases from J, leaving 10 bases between. The CDR3 reads CASSVDSGHYNEQFF. The CDR3 nucleotides read TGTGCCAGCAGCGTAGATTCGGGGCACTACAATGAGCAGTTCTTC.

CDR3 nucleotides: TGTGCCAGTAGTACGGGACAGGGGTACCCTGGGGCCAACGTCCTGACTTTC. As protein: CASSTGQGYPGANVLTF. The genes are TRBV19 and TRBJ2-6, with TRBD1 matching over 10 bases. The V and J ends lost 4 bases and 2 bases, in that order; junction bases with no gene match: 5. CDR1 and CDR2 (germline): LNHDA, SQIVND (reference sequence). The CDR3 is made up of 17 amino acids.

The CDR3 DNA reads TGTGCCTGGAGAGGGCTAGCGGGAGCCATCTACGAGCAGTACTTC. The encoded protein is CAWRGLAGAIYEQYF. The chain carries TRBV30 and TRBJ2-5; 10 bases match TRBD2. Near its end, the DNA agrees better with TRBJ2-7, so the J call may be wrong. This CDR3 comprises 15 residues. Germline assignment: CDR1 GTSNPN and CDR2 SVGIG (reference sequence).